The subject of this entry is one TCR beta chain. Its specificity is not known. A much larger clone differs from this one at a single base, so this may be a read error. TCRdb called the multiplex PCR reads again in MiXCR, with one record for every CDR3 protein. The table includes roughly 8,300 distinct CDR3 sequences, about 42% detected once. The germline CDR1 and CDR2 sequences are SGHDT and YYEEEE. V shed 4 bases and J shed 0 bases, with 10 bases lying between them. The CDR3 consists of 14 residues. These data come from a study of breast tumors, draining lymph nodes, adjacent tissues. Findings of the study overall: The data were judged consistent with most tumor T cells coming from lymph node and expanding in tumor. Tumor TCR diversity was below lymph nodes but above nontumor tissue. The lymph node origin of tumor T cells was framed as consistent with a hypothesis, not demonstrated. Tumor and nontumor repertoires were significantly more similar in luminal-like than in basal-like breast cancer.

The sequencing sample was made of tumor-adjacent breast tissue. J is TRBJ1-1 and V is TRBV5-6; the D is unclear. The clonotype was recovered from a female donor with breast cancer. Some clones in this sample may be carry-over from other donors' samples. The CDR3 region is CASSGVTVNTEAFF. The CDR3 DNA reads TGTGCCAGCAGCGGCGTAACAGTGAACACTGAAGCTTTCTTT.